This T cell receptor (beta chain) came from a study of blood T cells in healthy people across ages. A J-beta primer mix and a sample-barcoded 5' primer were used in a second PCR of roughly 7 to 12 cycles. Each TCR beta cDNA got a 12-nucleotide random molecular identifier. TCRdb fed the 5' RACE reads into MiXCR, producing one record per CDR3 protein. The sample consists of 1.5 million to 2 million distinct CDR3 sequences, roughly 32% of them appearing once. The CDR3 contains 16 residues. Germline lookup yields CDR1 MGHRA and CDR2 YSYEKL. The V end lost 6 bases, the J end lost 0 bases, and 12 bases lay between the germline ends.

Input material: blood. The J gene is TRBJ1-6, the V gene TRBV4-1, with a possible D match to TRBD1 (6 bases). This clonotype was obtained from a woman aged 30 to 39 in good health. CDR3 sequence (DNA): TGCGCCAGCAGGAACCAGGGGAGCTCCTATAATTCACCCCTCCACTTT. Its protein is CASRNQGSSYNSPLHF.